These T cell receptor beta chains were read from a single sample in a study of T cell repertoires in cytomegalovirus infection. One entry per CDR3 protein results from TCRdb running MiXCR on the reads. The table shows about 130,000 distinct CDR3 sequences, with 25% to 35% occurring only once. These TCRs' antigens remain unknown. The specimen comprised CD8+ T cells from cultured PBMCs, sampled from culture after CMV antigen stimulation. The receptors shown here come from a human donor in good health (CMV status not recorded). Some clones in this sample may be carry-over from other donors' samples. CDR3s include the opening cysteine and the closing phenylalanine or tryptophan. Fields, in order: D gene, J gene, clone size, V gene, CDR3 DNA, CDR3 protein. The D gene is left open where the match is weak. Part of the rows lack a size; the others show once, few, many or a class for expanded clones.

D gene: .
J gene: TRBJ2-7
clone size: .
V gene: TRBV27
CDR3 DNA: TGTGCCAGCTGCTTACACGGCCCTGGGGGCCTTTACGAGCAGTACTTC
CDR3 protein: CASCLHGPGGLYEQYF

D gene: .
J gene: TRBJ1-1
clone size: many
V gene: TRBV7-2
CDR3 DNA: TGTGCCAGCAGCTTACGGGCAGGGCTGGAGCACACTGAAGCTTTCTTT
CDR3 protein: CASSLRAGLEHTEAFF

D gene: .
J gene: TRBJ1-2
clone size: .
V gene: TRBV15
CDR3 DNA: TGTGCCACCAGCAGAGAGGAGGGAGATGGCTACACCTTC
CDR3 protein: CATSREEGDGYTF

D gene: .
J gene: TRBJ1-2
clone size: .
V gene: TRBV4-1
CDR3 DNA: TGCGCCAGCAGCCCCCGAGTAGGGATCCCTCCTAACTATGGCTACACCTTC
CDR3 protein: CASSPRVGIPPNYGYTF

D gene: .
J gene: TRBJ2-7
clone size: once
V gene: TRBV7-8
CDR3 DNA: TGTGCCAGCGCTGTTACCCCTGGGGAGCAGTACTTC
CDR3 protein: CASAVTPGEQYF

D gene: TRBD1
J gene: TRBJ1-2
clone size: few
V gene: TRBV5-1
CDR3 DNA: TGCGCCAGCAGCCTTGACCCGGCCTCGACAGGGCGCGTATATGGCTACACCTTC
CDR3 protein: CASSLDPASTGRVYGYTF

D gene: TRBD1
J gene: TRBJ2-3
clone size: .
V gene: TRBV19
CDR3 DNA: TGTGCCAGTAGGAACGACAGGGGGCAGCCAGATACGCAGTATTTT
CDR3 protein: CASRNDRGQPDTQYF

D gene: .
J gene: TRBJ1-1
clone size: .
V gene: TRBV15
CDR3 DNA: TGTGCCACCAGCAGAGATGCGGGGCTGAACACTGAAGCTTTCTTT
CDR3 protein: CATSRDAGLNTEAFF

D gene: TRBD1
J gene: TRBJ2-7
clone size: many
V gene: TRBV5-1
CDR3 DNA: TGCGCCAGCAGCCTGGGACAGGGAGTCGACGAGCAGTACTTC
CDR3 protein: CASSLGQGVDEQYF

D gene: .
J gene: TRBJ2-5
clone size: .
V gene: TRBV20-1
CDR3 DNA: TGCAGTGCTAGCCCCGGTCCCGAAGAGACCCAGTACTTC
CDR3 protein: CSASPGPEETQYF

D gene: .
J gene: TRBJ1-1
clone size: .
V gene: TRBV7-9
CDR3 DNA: TGTGCCAGCAGCTTGGCGTCGAGGACTGAAGCTTTCTTT
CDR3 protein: CASSLASRTEAFF

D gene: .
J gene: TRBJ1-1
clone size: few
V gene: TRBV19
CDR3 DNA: TGTGCCAGTAGTATGGGGACCAACACTGAAGCTTTCTTT
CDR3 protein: CASSMGTNTEAFF

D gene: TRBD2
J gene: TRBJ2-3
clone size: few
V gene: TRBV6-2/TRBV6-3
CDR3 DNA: TGTGCCAGCAATGATAGCGGGGGGGCCGGAGATACGCAGTATTTT
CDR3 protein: CASNDSGGAGDTQYF

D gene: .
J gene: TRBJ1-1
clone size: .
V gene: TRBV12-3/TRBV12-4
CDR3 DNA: TGTGCCAGCAGCGACAGGTCCACTGAAGCTTTCTTT
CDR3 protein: CASSDRSTEAFF

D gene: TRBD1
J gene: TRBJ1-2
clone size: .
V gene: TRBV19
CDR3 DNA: TGTGCCAGTGAGACAGGGATGGATGGCTACACCTTC
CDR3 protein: CASETGMDGYTF

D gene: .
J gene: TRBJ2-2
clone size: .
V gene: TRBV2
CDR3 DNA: TGTGCCAGCACCGGAACGGGTTCCGGGGAGCTGTTTTTT
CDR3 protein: CASTGTGSGELFF

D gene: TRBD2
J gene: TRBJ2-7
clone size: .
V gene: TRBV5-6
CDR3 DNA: TGTGCCAGCAGCGACGGCGGGGGGATTTACTACGAGCAGTACTTC
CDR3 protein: CASSDGGGIYYEQYF

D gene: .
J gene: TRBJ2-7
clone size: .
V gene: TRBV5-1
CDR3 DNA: TGCGCCAGCAGCCCAGAGTCAGTACATGACTACGAGCAGTACTTC
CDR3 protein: CASSPESVHDYEQYF

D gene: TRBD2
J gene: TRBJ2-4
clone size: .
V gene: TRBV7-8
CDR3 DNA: TGTGCCAGCAGCTTAGGAGGGGAGGGCAAAAACATTCAGTACTTC
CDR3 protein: CASSLGGEGKNIQYF

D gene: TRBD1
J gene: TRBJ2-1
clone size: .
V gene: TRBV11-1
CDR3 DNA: TGTGCCAGCAGCCCAGATACAGGGGGCGGCTCCTACAATGAGCAGTTCTTC
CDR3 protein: CASSPDTGGGSYNEQFF

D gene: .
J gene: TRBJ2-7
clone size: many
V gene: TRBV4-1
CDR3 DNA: TGCGCCAGCAGCCTCTTGACAGGCAACGAGCAGTACTTC
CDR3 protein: CASSLLTGNEQYF

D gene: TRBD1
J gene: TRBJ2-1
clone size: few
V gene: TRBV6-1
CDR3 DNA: TGTGCCAGCAGTGAAGGAGGGGGACAGGGGTTTCGGTACAATGAGCAGTTCTTC
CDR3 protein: CASSEGGGQGFRYNEQFF

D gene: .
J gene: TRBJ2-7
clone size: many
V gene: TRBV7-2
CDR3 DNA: TGTGCCAGCAGCTTCGCCGGAGGGCAGATTTATTACGAGCAGTACTTC
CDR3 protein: CASSFAGGQIYYEQYF

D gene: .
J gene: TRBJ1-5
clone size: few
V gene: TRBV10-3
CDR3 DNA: TGTGCCATCAGTGAGTCCATTAACCAGCCCCAGCATTTT
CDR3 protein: CAISESINQPQHF

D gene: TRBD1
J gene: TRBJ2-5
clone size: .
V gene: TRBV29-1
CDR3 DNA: TGCAGCGTTGAAGGTGGGACAGGACCACAAGAGACCCAGTACTTC
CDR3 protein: CSVEGGTGPQETQYF

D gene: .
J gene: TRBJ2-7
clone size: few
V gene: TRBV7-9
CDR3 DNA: TGTGCCAGCAGCTTTGGCACCCGGGGCCAGGGGAGAGGCTACGAGCAGTACTTC
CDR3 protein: CASSFGTRGQGRGYEQYF

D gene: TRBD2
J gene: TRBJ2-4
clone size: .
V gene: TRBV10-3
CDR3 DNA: TGTGCCATCAGTGAGTCGCCAGCCCCCGGGACTAGCGGGGTAGCCAAAAACATTCAGTACTTC
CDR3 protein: CAISESPAPGTSGVAKNIQYF

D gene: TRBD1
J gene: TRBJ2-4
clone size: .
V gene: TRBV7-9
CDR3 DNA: TGTGCCAGCAGCTCCTCAGGGGGCAACGGCAAAAACATTCAGTACTTC
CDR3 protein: CASSSSGGNGKNIQYF

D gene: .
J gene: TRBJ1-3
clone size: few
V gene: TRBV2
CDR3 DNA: TGTGCCGTAGGACTCGATCGACAGTTCTCTGGAAACACCATATATTTT
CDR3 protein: CAVGLDRQFSGNTIYF

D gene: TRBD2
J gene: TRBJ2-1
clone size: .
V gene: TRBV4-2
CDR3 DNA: TGTGCCAGCAGCCAAGATCAGTCCAGCGGGGGCAACAATGAGCAGTTCTTC
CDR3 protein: CASSQDQSSGGNNEQFF

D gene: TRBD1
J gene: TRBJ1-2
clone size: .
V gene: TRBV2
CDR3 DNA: TGTGCCAGCAAAGGACAGGGAGGGTGGCTTGGCTACACCTTC
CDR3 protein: CASKGQGGWLGYTF

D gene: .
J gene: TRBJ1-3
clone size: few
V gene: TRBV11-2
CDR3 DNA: TGTGCCAGCAGCTTAGGAACAGTCCTAGGAAACACCATATATTTT
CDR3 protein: CASSLGTVLGNTIYF

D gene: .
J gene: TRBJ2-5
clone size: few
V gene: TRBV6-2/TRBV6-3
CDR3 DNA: TGTGCCAGCAGTGACCCGGCAGGAAAAGAGACCCAGTACTTC
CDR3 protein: CASSDPAGKETQYF

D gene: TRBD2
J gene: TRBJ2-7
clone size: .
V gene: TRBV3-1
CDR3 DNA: TGTGCCAGCAGCCCGGGACTAGCGGGGGGCTTCTACGAGCAGTACTTC
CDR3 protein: CASSPGLAGGFYEQYF

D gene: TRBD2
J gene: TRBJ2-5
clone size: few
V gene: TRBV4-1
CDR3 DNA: TGCGCCAGCAGCCCTAGCGGGGGGGGCCAAGAGACCCAGTACTTC
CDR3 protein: CASSPSGGGQETQYF

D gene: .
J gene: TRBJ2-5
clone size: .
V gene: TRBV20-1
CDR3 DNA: TGCAGTGCTAGAGTTCTCGAGAGCGTCCAAGAGACCCAGTACTTC
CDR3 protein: CSARVLESVQETQYF

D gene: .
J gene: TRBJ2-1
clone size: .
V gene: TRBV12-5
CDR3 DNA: TGTGCTAGTGGTTACCAAATGGGGCTAGCGCCGACCGACTACAATGAGCAGTTCTTC
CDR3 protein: CASGYQMGLAPTDYNEQFF

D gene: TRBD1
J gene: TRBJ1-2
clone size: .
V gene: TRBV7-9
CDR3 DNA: TGTGCCAGCAGCCCCTCTGCGGACAGGAGGATCTATGGCTACACCTTC
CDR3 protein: CASSPSADRRIYGYTF

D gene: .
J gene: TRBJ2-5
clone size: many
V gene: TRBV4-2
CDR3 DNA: TGTGCCAGCAGCCAAGGGTTCGGACAAGAGACCCAGTACTTC
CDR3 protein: CASSQGFGQETQYF

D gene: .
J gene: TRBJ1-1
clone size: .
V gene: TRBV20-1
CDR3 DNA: TGCAGTGCTAGAGATACCTTAGTCGGGAGAAAAGCTTTCTTT
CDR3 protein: CSARDTLVGRKAFF

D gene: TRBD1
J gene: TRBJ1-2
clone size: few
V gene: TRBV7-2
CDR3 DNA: TGTGCCAGCAGCCGTACAGGGGCCAACTATGGCTACACCTTC
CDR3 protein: CASSRTGANYGYTF

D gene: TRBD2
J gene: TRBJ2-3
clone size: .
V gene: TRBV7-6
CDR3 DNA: TGTGCCAGCAGCGTCGGGGGGACGAGCACAGATACGCAGTATTTT
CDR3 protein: CASSVGGTSTDTQYF

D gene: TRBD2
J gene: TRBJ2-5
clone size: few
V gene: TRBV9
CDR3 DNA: TGTGCCAGCAGCGCCGCTAGCGGGGGGCGCCAAGAGACCCAGTACTTC
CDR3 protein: CASSAASGGRQETQYF

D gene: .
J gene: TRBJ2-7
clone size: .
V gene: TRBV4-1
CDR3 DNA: TGCGCCAGCAGCCAATTCCGGACAGCCTACGAGCAGTACTTC
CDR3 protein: CASSQFRTAYEQYF

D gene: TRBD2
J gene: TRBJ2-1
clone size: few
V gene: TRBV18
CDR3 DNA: TGTGCCAGCTCACCCAGGACTAGCGGGGGGGCCACCCCCCATGAGCAGTTCTTC
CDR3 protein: CASSPRTSGGATPHEQFF

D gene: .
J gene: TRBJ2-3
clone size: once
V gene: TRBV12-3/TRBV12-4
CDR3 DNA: TGTGCCAGCAGTCCCCCGTTTTCCGGCACAGATACGCAGTATTTT
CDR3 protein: CASSPPFSGTDTQYF